Below, one T cell receptor (beta chain) is given with its context. Its target is not known. General study results and limits: Whole repertoires were not studied in the larger cohort, only one V-J beta rearrangement. In terms of TCR gene usage, tumor memory CD4+ T cells clustered together with blood and lymph node memory CD4+ cells, as well as with lymph node naive CD4+ cells. Tumor-infiltrating Treg TCR alpha and beta sequences overlapped most with tumor naive CD4+ T cells, then blood naive.

Per the germline V gene, CDR1 is DFQATT and CDR2 is SNEGSKA (reference sequence). CDR3 size: 13 residues. Trimming removed 5 bases from V and 9 bases from J, with 17 bases in between. The sorted Tregs were CD4+CD25+CD127-/low cells. Semi-nested PCR with Nested Universal Primer A followed constant-region reverse priming of full-length variable regions. MiXCR, run by TCRdb on the 5' RACE reads, gives a single entry per CDR3 protein. In the table there are fewer than 65,000 distinct CDR3 sequences, around 20% of which are singletons. Sample: tumor-infiltrating Tregs sorted from the breast tumor. This receptor was taken from a female donor with breast cancer. V and J are TRBV20-1 and TRBJ2-1, with D perhaps TRBD2 (6 bases). CDR3 sequence: CSARGSSASEQFF. Here the CDR3 DNA reads TGCAGTGCTCGGGGCTCTAGCGCGAGTGAGCAGTTCTTC.